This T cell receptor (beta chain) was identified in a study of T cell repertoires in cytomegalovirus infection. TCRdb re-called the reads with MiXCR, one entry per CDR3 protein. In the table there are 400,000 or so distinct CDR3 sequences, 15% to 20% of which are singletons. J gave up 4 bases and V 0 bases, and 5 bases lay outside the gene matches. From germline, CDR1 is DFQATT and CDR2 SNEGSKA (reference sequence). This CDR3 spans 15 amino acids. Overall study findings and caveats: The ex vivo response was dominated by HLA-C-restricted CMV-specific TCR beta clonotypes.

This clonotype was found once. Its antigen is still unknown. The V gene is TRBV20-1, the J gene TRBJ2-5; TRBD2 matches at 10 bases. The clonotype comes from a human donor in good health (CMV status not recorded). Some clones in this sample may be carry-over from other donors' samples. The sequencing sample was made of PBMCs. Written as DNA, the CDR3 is TGCAGTGCTAGAGATTTTAGCGGGAGGATAGAGACCCAGTACTTC. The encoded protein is CSARDFSGRIETQYF.